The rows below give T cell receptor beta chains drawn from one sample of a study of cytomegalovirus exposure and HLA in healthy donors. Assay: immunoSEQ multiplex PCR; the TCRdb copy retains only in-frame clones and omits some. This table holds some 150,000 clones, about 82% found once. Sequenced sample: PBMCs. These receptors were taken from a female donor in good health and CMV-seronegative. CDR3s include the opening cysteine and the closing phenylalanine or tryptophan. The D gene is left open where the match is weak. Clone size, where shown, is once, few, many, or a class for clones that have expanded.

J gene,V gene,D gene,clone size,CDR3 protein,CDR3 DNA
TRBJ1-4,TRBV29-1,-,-,CSGRGYNEKLFF,TGCAGCGGCAGGGGATATAATGAAAAACTGTTTTTT
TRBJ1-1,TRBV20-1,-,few,CSATRGTEAFF,TGCAGTGCTACCCGCGGCACTGAAGCTTTCTTT
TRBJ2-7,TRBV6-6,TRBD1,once,CASRRTQGDLYEQYF,TGTGCCAGCAGGCGAACTCAGGGGGATCTCTACGAGCAGTACTTC
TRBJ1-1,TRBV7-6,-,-,CASSPRSPRAEAFF,TGTGCCAGCAGCCCACGGAGTCCCCGGGCTGAAGCTTTCTTT
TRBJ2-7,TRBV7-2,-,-,CASSLGGGGYEQYF,TGTGCCAGCAGCTTAGGTGGCGGAGGCTACGAGCAGTACTTC
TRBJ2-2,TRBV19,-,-,CASSPETVAGELFF,TGTGCCAGTAGTCCGGAGACAGTCGCCGGGGAGCTGTTTTTT
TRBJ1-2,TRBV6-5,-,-,CASSYSPGNYGYTF,TGTGCCAGCAGTTACTCCCCGGGTAACTATGGCTACACCTTC
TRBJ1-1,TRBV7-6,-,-,CASSLWGDTEAFF,TGTGCCAGCAGCCTATGGGGGGACACTGAAGCTTTCTTT
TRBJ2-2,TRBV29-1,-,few,CSVEGTGSGTGELFF,TGCAGCGTTGAGGGAACCGGGAGTGGGACCGGGGAGCTGTTTTTT
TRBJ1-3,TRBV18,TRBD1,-,CASSPRVTGGSGNTIYF,TGTGCCAGCTCACCAAGGGTGACAGGGGGCTCTGGAAACACCATATATTTT
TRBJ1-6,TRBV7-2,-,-,CASSSGGWNSPLHF,TGTGCCAGCAGCTCCGGCGGGTGGAATTCACCCCTCCACTTT
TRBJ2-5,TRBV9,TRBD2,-,CASSGGGTGGETQYF,TGTGCCAGCAGCGGCGGGGGAACGGGGGGAGAGACCCAGTACTTC
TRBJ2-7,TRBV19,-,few,CASSNTLERSYSYEQYF,TGTGCCAGTAGTAACACCCTTGAGCGGAGCTACTCCTACGAGCAGTACTTC
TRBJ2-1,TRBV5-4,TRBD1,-,CASSDYRGNEQFF,TGTGCCAGCAGCGACTACAGGGGAAATGAGCAGTTCTTC
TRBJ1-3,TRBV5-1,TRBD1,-,CASSRIGTDTGNTIYF,TGCGCCAGCAGCAGGATCGGGACAGACACTGGAAACACCATATATTTT
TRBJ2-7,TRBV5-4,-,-,CASSSTDTHEQYF,TGTGCCAGCAGTTCCACCGACACTCACGAGCAGTACTTC
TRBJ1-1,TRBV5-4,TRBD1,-,CASSLGGGQGRTEAFF,TGTGCCAGCAGCTTGGGGGGGGGACAGGGCCGGACTGAAGCTTTCTTT
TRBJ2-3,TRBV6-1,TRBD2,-,CASRGLAASTDTQYF,TGTGCCAGCAGGGGACTAGCGGCTAGCACAGATACGCAGTATTTT
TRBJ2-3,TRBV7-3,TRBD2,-,CASSSVAGAYTDTQYF,TGTGCCAGCAGCTCAGTAGCGGGGGCCTACACAGATACGCAGTATTTT
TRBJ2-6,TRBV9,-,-,CASAGSSSGANVLTF,TGTGCCAGCGCCGGGTCTTCTTCTGGGGCCAACGTCCTGACTTTC
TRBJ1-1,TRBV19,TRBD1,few,CASSLGTVGNTEAFF,TGTGCCAGTAGCTTAGGGACAGTGGGTAACACTGAAGCTTTCTTT
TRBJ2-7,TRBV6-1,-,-,CASSLPPDSTYEQYF,TGTGCCAGCAGCTTACCTCCCGACAGCACCTACGAGCAGTACTTC
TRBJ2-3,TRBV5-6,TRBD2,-,CASSLGLGTDTQYF,TGTGCCAGCAGCTTAGGACTAGGCACAGATACGCAGTATTTT
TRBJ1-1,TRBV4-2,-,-,CASSHRGLNTEAFF,TGTGCCAGCAGCCACAGGGGATTAAACACTGAAGCTTTCTTT
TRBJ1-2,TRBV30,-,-,CAWSVRSSYTF,TGTGCCTGGAGTGTACGGTCCAGCTACACCTTC
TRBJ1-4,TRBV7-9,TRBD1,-,CASSLGDRENEKLFF,TGTGCCAGCAGCTTAGGGGACAGAGAAAATGAAAAACTGTTTTTT
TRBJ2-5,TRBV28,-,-,CASSLPLGQQETQYF,TGTGCCAGCAGTTTACCCCTGGGGCAGCAAGAGACCCAGTACTTC
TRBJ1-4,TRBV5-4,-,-,CASSFYGGGSEKLFF,TGTGCCAGCAGCTTTTATGGGGGGGGTAGTGAAAAACTGTTTTTT
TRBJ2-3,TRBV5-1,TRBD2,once,CASGLAGGITDTQYF,TGCGCCAGCGGGCTAGCGGGGGGAATCACAGATACGCAGTATTTT
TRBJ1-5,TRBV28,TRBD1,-,CASSPGTGGSQPQHF,TGTGCCAGCAGCCCCGGCACAGGGGGAAGTCAGCCCCAGCATTTT
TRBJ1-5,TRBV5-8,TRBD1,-,CASTSGQARGQPQHF,TGTGCCAGCACCTCAGGACAGGCCCGGGGGCAGCCCCAGCATTTT
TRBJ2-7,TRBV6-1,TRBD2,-,CASSLGLAGDEQYF,TGTGCCAGCAGTTTAGGACTAGCGGGAGACGAGCAGTACTTC
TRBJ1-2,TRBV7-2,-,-,CASSSYVNYGYTF,TGTGCCAGCAGCTCCTACGTCAACTATGGCTACACCTTC
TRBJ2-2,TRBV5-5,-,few,CASSSLAGARTGELFF,TGTGCCAGCAGCTCTCTTGCTGGAGCGCGGACCGGGGAGCTGTTTTTT
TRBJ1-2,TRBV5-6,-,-,CASSGVGANYGYTF,TGTGCCAGCAGCGGGGTGGGGGCAAACTATGGCTACACCTTC
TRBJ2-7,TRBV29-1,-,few,CSVEQGSHEQYF,TGCAGCGTTGAACAGGGGTCCCACGAGCAGTACTTC
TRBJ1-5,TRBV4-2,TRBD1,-,CASSLTGGANQPQHF,TGTGCCAGCAGCCTTACAGGGGGCGCGAATCAGCCCCAGCATTTT
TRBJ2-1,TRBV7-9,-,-,CASSPLAYLNNEQFF,TGTGCCAGCAGCCCGCTAGCGTACCTTAACAATGAGCAGTTCTTC
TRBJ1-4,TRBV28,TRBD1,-,CASSLEGAVEKLFF,TGTGCCAGCAGTTTAGAGGGGGCGGTTGAAAAACTGTTTTTT
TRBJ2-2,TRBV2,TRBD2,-,CASTLGRGQNTGELFF,TGTGCCAGCACCCTCGGGAGGGGCCAAAACACCGGGGAGCTGTTTTTT